This TCR beta chain came from a study of T cell responses to AZD1222 COVID-19 vaccine (dated by TCRdb to 2020 to 2022). Study-wide context: A total of 233 trial participants underwent TCR sequencing, of whom about 200 had received two doses of AZD1222 and some 25 had received two doses of the MenACWY control vaccine. Trial participants were enrolled by age into 18-55, 56-69 and 70-plus year subgroups, with around 150, 28 and 57 TCR-sequenced participants respectively.

The CDR3 contains 13 residues, cysteine and phenylalanine counted. Just the 39-base CDR3 DNA is kept, in frame starting at base 1. The germline V gene sets CDR1 to MGHRA and CDR2 to YSYEKL. Deletion took 1 base off V and 5 bases off J, with a span of 6 bases between the germline ends. Study-wide conclusions, independent of this receptor: The whole spike protein was spanned by vaccine-associated CD4 TCRs, and dominant responses were seen in regions 160-218 and 743-854. A significant rise in spike-specific TCR breadth and depth was observed after two AZD1222 doses relative to day 0 and relative to MenACWY recipients. Most participants were white British and females outnumbered males, and the authors suggested that clonal diversity may have been underestimated. Because no samples from the day 14 peak response were available, repertoires could be characterized only after the peak T cell response. Conclusions about previously exposed vaccinees are limited, since just a handful of AZD1222 recipients were seropositive for SARS-CoV-2 at baseline. Reportedly, almost half of the unique spike-specific TCRs recognized epitopes lying outside the regions that are mutated in the B.1.351 and B.1.1.7 variants. In the small 56-69-year group, the increase in depth fell short of significance, most likely because of low power.

The time point label here, explained by the study, means: about 28 days (+/-7) after the second vaccine dose. AZD1222 recipients with second doses at about 4 weeks or about 12 weeks were pooled, because spike-specific TCR depth and breadth did not differ between schedules. Vaccinee samples came from UK trials COV001 and COV002, including a single-blind randomized controlled phase 2/3 trial of AZD1222 (ChAdOx1 nCoV-19) in healthy adults. For TCRbeta chain sequencing, PBMC samples from trial participants were taken at day 0 and at day 28 after the second dose. The CDR3 regions of human TCRbeta chains were subjected to immunosequencing. As for the original processing: TCRs in the repertoires were matched against a reference library of SARS-CoV-2-specific TCRs that had been generated with the MIRA antigen-specificity platform. Breadth meant the fraction of unique TCRs that were SARS-CoV-2-associated, whereas depth meant the fraction of total T cells that were SARS-CoV-2-associated. Using the MIRA data, every spike-specific TCR was mapped to the spike region that the TCR reacted to and assigned to either a CD4 or a CD8 class. Log10-transformed breadth and depth values were compared by one-way ANOVA with Sidak's multiple comparisons tests. This immuneACCESS table, as held by TCRdb, lists in-frame sequences with V and J called but not all clones. Of the missing ones, under half trace to an unresolved V gene in checked studies; the others have no known cause. That table supplies the V and J calls and clone size; D and trimming were determined from the DNA. The sample has approximately 110,000 clones on record, more than 80% of them singletons. Of the sample, around 4.4% is held by the ten largest clones.

As to this clone: Its specific antigen is unknown. No much larger clonotype is one base removed from it; base qualities were not supplied. Other DNA sequences in this specimen translate into the identical CDR3.

The receptor comes from an adult who received the AZD1222 COVID-19 vaccine. This specimen was peripheral blood, taken 28 days after the second AZD1222 dose. The sequence links TRBV4-1 to TRBJ1-5; the D gene identity is not certain. Read as DNA, the sequence is TGCGCCAGCAGCCAAGGAATTTATCAGCCCCAGCATTTT. This gives the protein CASSQGIYQPQHF.